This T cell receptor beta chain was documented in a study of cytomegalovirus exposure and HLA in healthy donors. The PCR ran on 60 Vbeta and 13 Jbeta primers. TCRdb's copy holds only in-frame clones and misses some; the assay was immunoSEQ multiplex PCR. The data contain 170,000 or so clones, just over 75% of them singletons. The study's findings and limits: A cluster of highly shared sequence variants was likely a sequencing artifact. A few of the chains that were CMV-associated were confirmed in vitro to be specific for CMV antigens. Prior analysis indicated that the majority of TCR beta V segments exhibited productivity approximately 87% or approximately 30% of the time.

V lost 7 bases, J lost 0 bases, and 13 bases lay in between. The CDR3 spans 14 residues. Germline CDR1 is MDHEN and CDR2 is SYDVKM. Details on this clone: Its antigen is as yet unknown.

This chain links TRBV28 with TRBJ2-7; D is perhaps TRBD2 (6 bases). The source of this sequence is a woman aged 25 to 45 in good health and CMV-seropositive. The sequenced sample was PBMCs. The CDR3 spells CASTVGGSSYEQYF. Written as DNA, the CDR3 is TGTGCCAGCACCGTGGGGGGAAGCTCCTACGAGCAGTACTTC.